This entry lists 18 T cell receptor beta chains sequenced from one sample in a study of T cell responses to AZD1222 COVID-19 vaccine. Sequenced by immunoSEQ multiplex PCR; TCRdb stores in-frame clones only, minus some. Of roughly 180,000 clones detected, around nine tenths appear once; the ten largest clones hold roughly 2%. This specimen was peripheral blood, taken 28 days after the second AZD1222 dose. The receptors were gathered from an adult who received the AZD1222 COVID-19 vaccine.

V and J are TRBV18 and TRBJ1-1; perhaps TRBD1 as D (5 bases). CDR1 KGHSH and CDR2 LQKENI come from the germline V gene. This CDR3 is built from 14 residues. Trimming shortened V by 2 bases and J by 10 bases, and 17 bases separated the two germline ends. The CDR3 sequence is CASSPRGATERAFF. As DNA, the CDR3 is TGTGCCAGCTCACCAAGGGGAGCAACAGAAAGAGCTTTCTTT.

The chain employs TRBV15 and TRBJ1-5; tentatively, D is TRBD1 (5 bases). The germline CDR1 and CDR2 sequences are LNHNV and YYDKDF (reference sequence). The CDR3 runs to 13 residues. The ends were cut back, 5 bases at V and 4 bases at J, with 9 bases in the middle. The CDR3 DNA sequence: TGTGCCACCAGCGGGGCAGGGAATCAGCCCCAGCATTTT. It is translated as CATSGAGNQPQHF.

The chain carries TRBV7-2 and TRBJ1-2; weak D call: TRBD1 (5 bases). With 4 bases removed from V and 5 bases from J, the gap between germline ends came to 20 bases. CDR1 is SGHTA and CDR2 is FQGNSA in the germline V gene. The CDR3 contains 16 residues. CDR3 sequence reads: CASSSGAGRLGYGYTF. The CDR3, as DNA: TGTGCCAGCAGCTCTGGAGCAGGGCGTTTGGGTTATGGCTACACCTTC. The full variable domain, rest sourced from reference TRBV7-2 and TRBJ1-2, is GAGVSQSPSNKVTEKGKDVELRCDPISGHTALYWYRQSLGQGLEFLIYFQGNSAPDKSGLPSDRFSAERTGGSVSTLTIQRTQQEDSAVYLCASSSGAGRLGYGYTFGSGTRLTVV.

This clone was found a few times. This chain connects TRBV6-5 to TRBJ1-4; a weak D match, TRBD1 (5 bases). The CDR3 is 13 residues long. The ends were cut back, 10 bases at V and 8 bases at J, with 17 bases in the middle. The germline gives CDR1 MNHEY, CDR2 SVGAGI. In nucleotides, the CDR3 is TGTGCCATTACCGGGGCCGGTGGCGAAAAACTGTTTTTT. It translates to CAITGAGGEKLFF.

This sequence joins TRBV27 and TRBJ2-1; D gene unclear. With 2 bases removed from V and 4 bases from J, the gap between germline ends came to 12 bases. The germline gives CDR1 MNHEY, CDR2 SMNVEV (reference sequence). The CDR3 is 15 residues long. The CDR3 DNA sequence: TGTGCCAGCAGTTTAGGCGCGGCCCCGTACAATGAGCAGTTCTTC. It yields the protein CASSLGAAPYNEQFF.

This chain joins TRBV6-6 and TRBJ1-5; D is unclear. The germline V gene has CDR1 MNHNY and CDR2 SVGAGI (reference sequence). The CDR3 loop spans 14 amino acids. Trimming stripped 7 bases from V and 3 bases from J, with 13 bases between. CDR3 nucleotide sequence: TGTGCCAGCACAGGAGCGTTTAACAATCAGCCCCAGCATTTT. Translation: CASTGAFNNQPQHF.

This clone was counted once. CDR3 loop: CAWSVKADTGDTQYF. In nucleotides, the CDR3 is TGTGCCTGGAGTGTAAAGGCAGACACAGGCGATACGCAGTATTTT. This chain links TRBV30 with TRBJ2-3, with D perhaps TRBD1 (5 bases). Germline V lookup: CDR1 GTSNPN, CDR2 SVGIG (reference sequence). Trimming shortened V by 0 bases and J by 6 bases, and 16 bases separated the two germline ends. The CDR3 is 15 residues long.

The chain carries TRBV24-1 and TRBJ2-1; 10 nucleotides match TRBD2. Trimming took 1 base from V and 7 from J; bases not matched to a gene: 12. CDR3 length: 18 amino acids. Germline CDR1 is KGHDR and CDR2 is SFDVKD. In DNA, the CDR3 is TGTGCCACCAGTGATTTAAGGTCTAGCGGGAGAAAATTGAATGAGCAGTTCTTC. It is translated as CATSDLRSSGRKLNEQFF.

The chain employs TRBV25-1 and TRBJ2-2, with TRBD2 as a possible D gene (5 bases). The V end was cut by 6 bases, the J end by 4 bases, with 12 bases between. From germline, CDR1 is MGHDK and CDR2 SYGVNS. CDR3 length: 14 amino acids. CDR3: CASRGRAGTGELFF. CDR3 bases: TGTGCCAGCAGGGGCCGGGCGGGCACCGGGGAGCTGTTTTTT. The full variable domain, with the rest looked up from reference TRBV25-1 and TRBJ2-2, is EADIYQTPRYLVIGTGKKITLECSQTMGHDKMYWYQQDPGMELHLIHYSYGVNSTEKGDLSSESTVSRIRTEHFPLTLESARPSHTSQYLCASRGRAGTGELFFGEGSRLTVL.

J is TRBJ2-1 and V is TRBV14; 11 bases align to TRBD2. The CDR3 contains 21 residues. Germline V lookup: CDR1 SGHDN, CDR2 FVKESK. V lost 0 bases to trimming and J lost 7 bases; unmatched junction nucleotides: 20. This CDR3 reads CASSQDPNFTSGSFSRNEQFF. DNA for the CDR3: TGTGCCAGCAGCCAAGATCCAAATTTCACTAGCGGGAGTTTCAGTAGGAATGAGCAGTTCTTC.

The chain joins TRBV11-2 to TRBJ1-3, with 12 bases identical to TRBD1. This CDR3 comprises 14 residues. J gave up 12 bases and V 4 bases, and 7 bases lay outside the gene matches. Germline CDR1 reads SGHAT; CDR2 reads FQNNGV. The CDR3 is CASSSPGQGAGIYF. The CDR3 DNA sequence: TGTGCCAGCAGCTCCCCGGGACAGGGGGCCGGCATATATTTT.

The chain recombines TRBV7-3 with TRBJ2-2, with unresolved D. Germline V lookup: CDR1 SGHTA, CDR2 FQGTGA. V lost 6 bases, J lost 2 bases, and 10 bases lay in between. The CDR3 runs to 14 residues. The CDR3 coding sequence is TGTGCCAGCAGGGCTGGCCCAAACACCGGGGAGCTGTTTTTT. Protein product: CASRAGPNTGELFF.

CDR3: CASSQGTGGGEQYF. Here the CDR3 DNA reads TGTGCCAGCAGCCAAGGGACAGGGGGGGGCGAGCAGTACTTC. The chain links TRBV3-1 (or the pseudogene TRBV3-2) to TRBJ2-7, with 10 bases matching TRBD1. CDR3 size: 14 residues. Losses at the gene ends were 1 base for V and 6 bases for J; bases not matched to a gene: 3. Germline CDR1 reads LGHDT; CDR2 reads YNNKEL (reference sequence).

The chain combines TRBV5-1 with TRBJ1-1, with D possibly TRBD1 on 6 matching bases. V dropped 7 bases and J dropped 1 base, with 17 bases sitting between them. This CDR3 is 15 amino acids long. Germline V CDR1 and CDR2: SGHRS, YFSETQ. CDR3 sequence (DNA): TGCGCCAGCCGACAGGTTGAATTGGGGAACACTGAAGCTTTCTTT. Translating it yields CASRQVELGNTEAFF.

This clone is a singleton in its sample. The CDR3 here is CASSFDAEGAANLNTEAFF. CDR3 DNA sequence: TGCGCCAGCAGCTTCGATGCTGAGGGGGCTGCCAATTTGAACACTGAAGCTTTCTTT. The chain employs TRBV5-1 and TRBJ1-1, with 7 nucleotides matching TRBD1. V trimming: 2 bases; J trimming: 0 bases; junction bases outside the gene matches: 16. Per the germline V gene, CDR1 is SGHRS and CDR2 is YFSETQ. This CDR3 comprises 19 residues.

This chain joins TRBV15 and TRBJ2-1; D is unresolved. The germline V gene has CDR1 LNHNV and CDR2 YYDKDF (reference sequence). Trimming took off 7 bases at V and 6 bases at J, with 13 bases between the two ends. The CDR3 loop spans 13 amino acids. The chain's CDR3 is CATTGPPSNEQFF. In DNA, the CDR3 is TGTGCCACCACAGGTCCCCCAAGCAATGAGCAGTTCTTC.

The V call is TRBV27, the J call TRBJ1-1; 10 nucleotides match TRBD1. There are 12 residues in the CDR3. The trim removed 6 bases at V and 6 bases at J, leaving 1 base unmatched. Germline CDR1 reads MNHEY; CDR2 reads SMNVEV (reference sequence). The CDR3 is CASSDRGPEAFF. CDR3 nucleotide sequence: TGTGCCAGCAGCGACAGGGGGCCTGAAGCTTTCTTT.

DNA for the CDR3: TGTGCCAGCAGCCCCCGCAGTGAGCAGTTCTTC. It encodes CASSPRSEQFF. The V and J genes are TRBV2 and TRBJ2-1; D unclear. V dropped 6 bases and J dropped 9 bases, with 9 bases sitting between them. The germline CDR1 and CDR2 sequences are SNHLY and FYNNEI. The CDR3 covers 11 residues. Based on the CDR3 plus reference TRBV2 and TRBJ2-1, the full variable domain is EPEVTQTPSHQVTQMGQEVILRCVPISNHLYFYWYRQILGQKVEFLVSFYNNEISEKSEIFDDQFSVERPDGSNFTLKIRSTKLEDSAMYFCASSPRSEQFFGPGTRLTVL.